The source of this T cell receptor (beta chain) is a study of T cell clusters in autoimmune cytopenias. Multiplex touch-down PCR amplified TRB using TRB-A and TRB-B pools in one tube. Each CDR3 protein gets one entry in TCRdb, which reprocessed the multiplex PCR reads and gives no DNA. The sample yields a few thousand distinct CDR3 sequences, of which the top ten take up less than 9.5%. Each sample's input was around 270 ng genomic DNA, roughly 38,000 genome equivalents. This receptor was taken from a human donor with an autoimmune cytopenia or autoimmune hepatitis (not recorded which). Sequencing was done on a sample of peripheral blood.

The CDR3 spells CASSSTSGRAQETQYF. The gene calls are TRBV11-1 and TRBJ2-5; without DNA, the TCRdb call of TRBD2 cannot be checked. Germline V lookup: CDR1 SGHAT, CDR2 FQDESV (reference sequence). This CDR3 has 16 amino acids.